The clone carrying this T cell receptor (beta chain) occurred many times. The source of the sample is a study of T cells in Graves' hyperthyroidism and ophthalmopathy. TCR beta CDR3 regions were amplified from RNA. HTBI primers drove first-round RT-PCR of the TCR CDR3. TCRdb redid the calling of the multiplex PCR reads with MiXCR, one entry per CDR3 protein. The sample carries about 520,000 distinct CDR3 sequences, approximately 25% recorded once. Individuals with ophthalmopathy presented a Clinical Activity Score of at least 3, a NOSPECS grade of at least 4 and a duration under 3 months. This CDR3 spans 14 amino acids. Germline CDR1 and CDR2: DFQATT and SNEGSKA (reference sequence). Germline trimming cut 5 bases from V and 4 bases from J; bases unmatched to any gene: 5.

Sequencing was performed on blood. The receptor comes from a woman aged 25 to 39 with Graves' ophthalmopathy. The chain couples TRBV20-1 to TRBJ2-5; TRBD2 aligns across 12 bases. The CDR3: CSAALAGGTETQYF. The CDR3 nucleotides are TGCAGTGCTGCTCTAGCGGGGGGGACAGAGACCCAGTACTTC.